These T cell receptor beta chains were read from a single sample in a study of blood T cell repertoires in COVID-19. Here immunoSEQ multiplex PCR was the method, and the copy in TCRdb shows in-frame clones only, minus some. This sample has fewer than 500,000 clones; more than 75% occur once, and the top ten carry over 0.95%. The sequencing sample was made of peripheral blood. Receptor source: a human donor with acute or convalescent COVID-19. The donor label of this sample is uncertain. CDR3s include the opening cysteine and the closing phenylalanine or tryptophan. D genes are given only for firm matches. Not all rows give a size; the values are once, few, many and, for expanded clones, a class.

CDR3 DNA | CDR3 protein | V gene | CDR3 length | clone size | D gene | J gene
TGTGCCAGCAGTTTCGGGGGGTCCTACAATGAGCAGTTCTTC | CASSFGGSYNEQFF | TRBV27 | 14 | . | TRBD2 | TRBJ2-1
TGTGCCACCAGTGTTGGAGGGCGGACAGATACGCAGTATTTT | CATSVGGRTDTQYF | TRBV24-1 | 14 | once | . | TRBJ2-3
TGTGCCAGCGGCCCTGGGACAGGGGGAAACTCTCGCTACGAGCAGTACTTC | CASGPGTGGNSRYEQYF | TRBV3-1/TRBV3-2 | 17 | . | TRBD1 | TRBJ2-7
TGTGCCAGCGGCCTAGCGGGAGTGAACGAGCAGTACTTC | CASGLAGVNEQYF | TRBV6-2/TRBV6-3 | 13 | . | TRBD2 | TRBJ2-7
TGTGCCAGCAGTGCCGGGACAGGGTCCTACAATGAGCAGTTCTTC | CASSAGTGSYNEQFF | TRBV6-4 | 15 | . | TRBD1 | TRBJ2-1
TGTGCCAGCAGTGATGTGATCGTGCGGGCCGATACGCAGTATTTT | CASSDVIVRADTQYF | TRBV2 | 15 | . | . | TRBJ2-3
TGTGCCAGCAGGCTACACGGGACAGGGTCCTACGAGCAGTACTTC | CASRLHGTGSYEQYF | TRBV5-8 | 15 | . | TRBD1 | TRBJ2-7
TGTGCCAGCAGTTTTAGCGTCCTTCAGCCCCAGCATTTT | CASSFSVLQPQHF | TRBV12-3/TRBV12-4 | 13 | . | . | TRBJ1-5
TGTGCCAGCTCACTGGATGTTACGACAGGGGAGAACACTGAAGCTTTCTTT | CASSLDVTTGENTEAFF | TRBV18 | 17 | . | TRBD1 | TRBJ1-1
TGTGCCAGCAGCTTATCTCCCCAAGAGACCCAGTACTTC | CASSLSPQETQYF | TRBV7-2 | 13 | . | . | TRBJ2-5
TGTGCCAGCAGCTCCACGAGGGTGACGCAGTATTTT | CASSSTRVTQYF | TRBV11-2 | 12 | once | . | TRBJ2-3
TGTGCCAGCAGTCAACTGTATCAGCCCCAGCATTTT | CASSQLYQPQHF | TRBV28 | 12 | . | . | TRBJ1-5
TGCAGCGTTGACTCTACAGGGGTAGGTGGCTACACCTTC | CSVDSTGVGGYTF | TRBV29-1 | 13 | . | TRBD1 | TRBJ1-2
TGTGCCAGCAGCGAAGGTCGACAATCGCGGCAGTACTTC | CASSEGRQSRQYF | TRBV2 | 13 | . | . | TRBJ2-7
TGTGCCAGCAGCCAACCATCGACAGGCACCGAAAAACTGTTTTTT | CASSQPSTGTEKLFF | TRBV4-2 | 15 | . | . | TRBJ1-4
TGCGCCAGCAGAGCTGGGGCAGGGGACACCGGGGAGCTGTTTTTT | CASRAGAGDTGELFF | TRBV5-1 | 15 | . | . | TRBJ2-2
TGTGCCAGCAGCATGGACAGGGGGACGGTGGGCTATGGCTACACCTTC | CASSMDRGTVGYGYTF | TRBV7-9 | 16 | . | TRBD1 | TRBJ1-2
TGTGCCAGCAGTGATCAGGGGACAGGCAAAAACATTCAGTACTTC | CASSDQGTGKNIQYF | TRBV6-1 | 15 | . | TRBD1 | TRBJ2-4
TGTGCCAGCAGCTTAGTCGTAACTGAAGCTTTCTTT | CASSLVVTEAFF | TRBV7-9 | 12 | . | . | TRBJ1-1
TGTGCCAGCAGCCACACTAGCGGGGGTTCCTACGAGCAGTACTTC | CASSHTSGGSYEQYF | TRBV3-1/TRBV3-2 | 15 | . | TRBD2 | TRBJ2-7
TGTGCCAGCAGTTATTCGTTTAATTCACCCCTCCACTTT | CASSYSFNSPLHF | TRBV12-3/TRBV12-4 | 13 | . | . | TRBJ1-6
TGCGCCAGCAGCTTCGCCCGGGACAGGAACACCGGGGAGCTGTTTTTT | CASSFARDRNTGELFF | TRBV5-1 | 16 | . | TRBD1 | TRBJ2-2
TGTGCCAGCAGTTTGTTATCCCGGGGGGGCCGCGATGAGCAGTTCTTC | CASSLLSRGGRDEQFF | TRBV28 | 16 | . | TRBD2 | TRBJ2-1
TGTGCCATCAGTGGGCTCGGACAGGGGGCCGGGGAGCTGTTTTTT | CAISGLGQGAGELFF | TRBV10-3 | 15 | . | TRBD1 | TRBJ2-2